This TCR beta chain was sequenced for a study of blood T cell repertoires in COVID-19. For the study at large: Acute and convalescent COVID-19 samples came from the United States, Italy and Spain. PBMCs, B-cell-depleted T cells, or T cells were the source of the cDNA or gDNA that made up the material.

As processed by the authors: The authors estimated nucleated cell counts from reference gene primer amplification. Data came from immunoSEQ multiplex PCR; TCRdb stores just in-frame clones and leaves some out. V and J calls and clone size are given by that table; D and trimming were obtained from the DNA. The sample includes 140,000 or so clones, 60% to 85% of them seen just once. Sequencing was done on a sample of peripheral blood. The sequence was collected from a man in his fifties or sixties with active or convalescent COVID-19.

CDR3 sequence reads: CASTPGGSSYNEQFF. The DNA for the CDR3 is TGTGCCAGCACCCCGGGGGGGAGCTCCTACAATGAGCAGTTCTTC. V usage is TRBV28 and J usage is TRBJ2-1; TRBD2 matches 8 bases. In germline, CDR1 is MDHEN, CDR2 SYDVKM. V lost 7 bases and J lost 0; bases outside the gene matches: 5. The CDR3 totals 15 residues.